Below, one T cell receptor beta chain is given with its context. Its antigen remains unknown. The record originates from a study of T cell responses to AZD1222 COVID-19 vaccine. V was shortened by 3 bases and J by 4 bases, with 4 bases between the two germline ends. Germline V lookup: CDR1 SQVTM, CDR2 ANQGSEA. The CDR3 is made up of 11 amino acids. Produced via immunoSEQ multiplex PCR; TCRdb's table is partial and in-frame only. This repertoire shows 200,000 to 250,000 clones, about 95% found once; its top ten account for 1.5% to 2%. General study results and limits: Unmutated regions of variants are reportedly targeted by nearly half of spike-specific TCRs.

Sequencing was performed on peripheral blood, taken 28 days after the second dose of the MenACWY control vaccine. V is TRBV29-1 and J is TRBJ1-3; D ambiguous. The TCR comes from an adult who received the MenACWY meningococcal vaccine as a control. DNA for the CDR3: TGCAGCGTTGATGGGGGAAACACCATATATTTT. It is translated as CSVDGGNTIYF.